The next 25 T cell receptor beta chains were all read from a single sample in a study of T cells after yellow fever vaccination. TCRdb processed the 5' RACE reads anew with MiXCR; each CDR3 protein has one entry. Found here are about 430,000 distinct CDR3 sequences, around 19% of them singletons; the top ten hold over 15%. Sequenced here: PBMCs, sampled before the yellow fever booster vaccination. The receptors derive from a young man who received the YFV17D yellow fever vaccine.

This clonotype showed up just a few times. The chain carries TRBV3-1 and TRBJ2-3; D not certain. Germline V gene data show CDR1 as LGHDT and CDR2 as YNNKEL (reference sequence). The CDR3 is 14 residues long. The V and J ends lost 5 bases and 4 bases respectively, with 13 bases between them. The CDR3 coding sequence is TGTGCCAGCAGCTCCTCCCGGGTTCCAGATACGCAGTATTTT. This codes for CASSSSRVPDTQYF.

The chain is built from TRBV6-2 or TRBV6-3 and TRBJ1-4, with 9 nucleotides matching TRBD1. The germline V gene has CDR1 MNHEY and CDR2 SVGEGT. The CDR3 has 16 residues. With 4 bases clipped from V and 6 bases from J, the junction kept 9 bases outside the gene matches. CDR3 bases: TGTGCCAGCAGTTCGCCGGCGGGGGACAGGGATGAAAAACTGTTTTTT. It specifies CASSSPAGDRDEKLFF.

V gene TRBV5-4 combines with J gene TRBJ1-1; perhaps TRBD1 as D (6 bases). The length of the CDR3 is 14 residues. Germline assignment: CDR1 SGHNT and CDR2 YYREEE (reference sequence). V was shortened by 0 bases and J by 4 bases, with 10 bases between the two germline ends. CDR3 sequence reads: CASSLGGGPTEAFF. CDR3 bases: TGTGCCAGCAGCTTGGGCGGGGGCCCCACTGAAGCTTTCTTT.

The V and J genes are TRBV11-3 and TRBJ1-6; the D gene is possibly TRBD1 (6 bases). The CDR3 spans 13 residues. The V and J ends lost 4 bases and 7 bases respectively, with 8 bases between them. Looked up from germline, CDR1 is SGHNT and CDR2 is YENEEA. CDR3 residues: CASSSGQNSPLHF. The CDR3 nucleotides are TGTGCCAGCAGCTCCGGACAGAATTCACCCCTCCACTTT. Full variable domain (rest looked up from reference TRBV11-3 and TRBJ1-6): EAGVVQSPRYKIIEKKQPVAFWCNPISGHNTLYWYLQNLGQGPELLIRYENEEAVDDSQLPKDRFSAERLKGVDSTLKIQPAELGDSAVYLCASSSGQNSPLHFGNGTRLTVT.

In this sample, this clonotype turned up a few times. The chain links TRBV5-6 to TRBJ1-5, with D hard to call. The V end was cut by 7 bases, the J end by 7 bases, with 12 bases between. This CDR3 comprises 12 residues. From germline, CDR1 is SGHDT and CDR2 YYEEEE. The CDR3 protein is CASGLGGQPQHF. The CDR3, as DNA: TGTGCCAGCGGACTCGGTGGGCAGCCCCAGCATTTT. The whole variable domain, filled in from reference TRBV5-6 and TRBJ1-5, reads DAGVTQSPTHLIKTRGQQVTLRCSPKSGHDTVSWYQQALGQGPQFIFQYYEEEERQRGNFPDRFSGHQFPNYSSELNVNALLLGDSALYLCASGLGGQPQHFGDGTRLSIL.

This clonotype appeared a few times. The chain uses TRBV5-1 and TRBJ1-2; D is unclear. Germline CDR1 and CDR2: SGHRS and YFSETQ. Trimming cost V 0 bases and J 4 bases, with 7 bases left between them. The CDR3 length is 13 residues. The CDR3 sequence: CASSLGFGYGYTF. CDR3 in DNA: TGCGCCAGCAGCTTGGGGTTCGGCTATGGCTACACCTTC. The full variable domain, in which reference TRBV5-1 and TRBJ1-2 provide the parts outside the CDR3, is KAGVTQTPRYLIKTRGQQVTLSCSPISGHRSVSWYQQTPGQGLQFLFEYFSETQRNKGNFPGRFSGRQFSNSRSEMNVSTLELGDSALYLCASSLGFGYGYTFGSGTRLTVV.

In nucleotides, the CDR3 is TGTGCCAGCAGCCAATCGGGGGGTGCCGGGACCATATATTTT. It is translated as CASSQSGGAGTIYF. V is TRBV16 and J is TRBJ1-3, with D perhaps TRBD1 (5 bases). The germline V gene has CDR1 KGHSY and CDR2 FQNENV. V dropped 0 bases and J dropped 10 bases, with 13 bases sitting between them. The CDR3 covers 14 residues.

This clonotype turned up a few times. V gene TRBV5-4 combines with J gene TRBJ2-4, with D uncertain. V lost 3 bases and J 5 bases, leaving 18 bases between the germline ends. This CDR3 has 16 amino acids. Germline V gives CDR1 SGHNT, CDR2 YYREEE (reference sequence). The CDR3 here is CASSYIGEIEENIQYF. CDR3 coding DNA: TGTGCCAGCAGCTATATTGGGGAAATAGAGGAAAACATTCAGTACTTC.

The chain uses TRBV28 and TRBJ2-1; a weak D match, TRBD1 (6 bases). Germline loops: CDR1 MDHEN, CDR2 SYDVKM. Trimming cost V 3 bases and J 12 bases, with 9 bases left between them. The CDR3 has 11 amino acids. As DNA, the CDR3 is TGTGCCAGCAGTTTTTCGACAGGGCAGTTCTTC. Protein sequence: CASSFSTGQFF.

This rearrangement joins TRBV5-1 to TRBJ1-2, with D maybe TRBD1 (5 bases). Per germline, CDR1 SGHRS and CDR2 YFSETQ. The CDR3 length is 15 residues. Deletions cut 4 bases from V and 4 bases from J, with 17 bases between. The CDR3 here is CASSPDGGMSYGYTF. CDR3 nucleotides: TGCGCCAGCAGCCCTGATGGGGGGATGAGCTATGGCTACACCTTC.

The rearrangement links TRBV7-6 to TRBJ2-7, with D perhaps being TRBD1 or TRBD2 (5 bases each). CDR1 is SGHVS and CDR2 is FNYEAQ in the germline V gene. V lost 1 base and J lost 2, with 9 bases in between. The CDR3 has 14 residues. The CDR3 DNA reads as TGTGCCAGCAGCTTAGTTCAGGGACCCTACGAGCAGTACTTC. Residues: CASSLVQGPYEQYF.

The V call is TRBV10-3, the J call TRBJ2-5; possible D gene TRBD2, 6 bases. In germline, CDR1 is ENHRY, CDR2 SYGVKD. Trimming shortened V by 10 bases and J by 4 bases, and 19 bases separated the two germline ends. There are 14 residues in the CDR3. The CDR3 sequence is CATGGLTGGETQYF. The CDR3 coding sequence is TGTGCCACCGGAGGGCTAACGGGCGGAGAGACCCAGTACTTC.

This clonotype was detected only a few times. The chain uses TRBV5-1 and TRBJ1-3; D gene uncertain. The CDR3 has 14 amino acids. The V end was cut by 4 bases, the J end by 4 bases, with 12 bases between. CDR1 is SGHRS and CDR2 is YFSETQ in the germline V gene. The CDR3 reads CASSEGSIGNTIYF. The DNA for the CDR3 is TGCGCCAGCAGCGAAGGTTCCATCGGAAACACCATATATTTT.

This clonotype has just a few counts. The genes are TRBV12-3 or TRBV12-4 and TRBJ2-1; perhaps D is TRBD1 or TRBD2 (5 bases each). V was shortened by 6 bases and J by 3 bases, with 15 bases between the two germline ends. This CDR3 is 15 amino acids long. The CDR3 spells CASSTGTPVYNEQFF. The CDR3 DNA follows: TGTGCCAGCAGCACCGGGACGCCGGTCTACAATGAGCAGTTCTTC.

The table lists this clonotype with a count of one. The genes are TRBV6-5 and TRBJ1-2, with a weak D call TRBD1 (5 bases). Germline V gene data show CDR1 as MNHEY and CDR2 as SVGAGI. This CDR3 has 20 residues. The V and J ends lost 0 bases and 1 base respectively, with 24 bases between them. CDR3 sequence: CASSYSNPLWGGGINYGYTF. DNA of the CDR3: TGTGCCAGCAGTTACTCGAACCCCCTTTGGGGTGGGGGAATTAACTATGGCTACACCTTC.

Only a few counts were recorded for this clonotype. The chain links TRBV7-9 to TRBJ2-6, with 9 bases that match TRBD1. Trimming removed 5 bases from V and 0 bases from J; junction bases left unmatched: 11. The germline CDR1 and CDR2 sequences are SEHNR and FQNEAQ (reference sequence). The CDR3 is 19 residues long. The CDR3: CASSPSPGTGSSGANVLTF. The CDR3 DNA is TGTGCCAGCAGCCCAAGCCCCGGGACAGGGAGCTCTGGGGCCAACGTCCTGACTTTC.

This clonotype was picked up a small number of times. CDR3 coding DNA: TGTGCCAGCAGCTCGGGATACAGGGTGGAAGCTTTCTTT. This codes for CASSSGYRVEAFF. This sequence joins TRBV7-6 and TRBJ1-1; possibly TRBD1 for D (6 bases). The CDR3 runs 13 residues. Germline values: CDR1 SGHVS, CDR2 FNYEAQ. Trimming took 4 bases from V and 8 from J, leaving 14 bases between them.

CDR3 sequence reads: CASSEFLNEQFF. The CDR3 bases are TGTGCCAGCAGTGAATTCCTAAATGAGCAGTTCTTC. The chain links TRBV2 to TRBJ2-1, with D unresolved. Germline V gives CDR1 SNHLY, CDR2 FYNNEI. The CDR3 sequence is 12 residues long. V lost 2 bases and J lost 7, with 6 bases in between.

A few counts support this clonotype. The conserved phenylalanine or tryptophan normally closing the CDR3 is absent here, so this likely arose from a read error. The chain combines TRBV5-1 with TRBJ2-5; 7 bases are a match to TRBD2. This CDR3 has 15 residues. CDR1 is SGHRS, CDR2 YFSETQ, per germline. The V gene end was trimmed by 5 bases and the J gene end by 5 bases; junction bases not matched to a gene: 12. This CDR3 is CASSLSPTSAETQYS. The CDR3 coding sequence is TGCGCCAGCAGTCTGTCCCCTACTAGCGCTGAGACCCAGTACTCC.

The chain employs TRBV27 and TRBJ1-2; 10 bases are a match to TRBD1. The CDR3 is 15 residues long. CDR1 and CDR2 (germline): MNHEY, SMNVEV (reference sequence). The junction had 8 bases not matched to a gene; V was cut back by 6 bases and J by 4 bases. This CDR3 reads CASSPFRDRGYGYTF. The CDR3 DNA reads as TGTGCCAGCAGCCCATTCCGGGACAGGGGCTATGGCTACACCTTC.

There are a few counts of this clonotype. The chain links TRBV28 to TRBJ1-4; TRBD1 is a possible D gene (5 bases). CDR3 length equals 14 residues. With 5 bases removed from V and 11 bases from J, the gap between germline ends came to 18 bases. Germline loops: CDR1 MDHEN, CDR2 SYDVKM. The CDR3 spells CASSVGPVIGKLFF. CDR3 bases: TGTGCCAGCAGTGTGGGACCGGTGATTGGTAAACTGTTTTTT.

V is TRBV11-2 and J is TRBJ1-1; TRBD1 matches at 7 bases. Trimming cost V 5 bases and J 0 bases; bases outside gene matches: 9. The CDR3 contains 16 residues. Germline V gives CDR1 SGHAT, CDR2 FQNNGV. CDR3 protein: CASSPLRTGVNTEAFF. As DNA, the CDR3 is TGTGCCAGCAGCCCCCTACGGACAGGAGTGAACACTGAAGCTTTCTTT.

This clonotype was detected only a few times. The chain links TRBV4-1 to TRBJ2-3, with D tentatively TRBD1 or TRBD2 (5 bases each). V lost 4 bases to trimming and J lost 0 bases, with 14 bases between them. The CDR3 is 16 residues long. Germline V CDR1 and CDR2: MGHRA, YSYEKL. The CDR3 protein is CASSRRGDFSTDTQYF. The CDR3, as DNA: TGCGCCAGCAGCCGCCGAGGGGATTTTAGCACAGATACGCAGTATTTT.

This clonotype was counted only a few times. The chain employs TRBV7-9 and TRBJ2-3; D possibly corresponds to TRBD1 (6 bases). CDR3 length: 15 amino acids. Germline V CDR1 and CDR2: SEHNR, FQNEAQ (reference sequence). V was shortened by 5 bases and J by 3 bases, with 15 bases between the two germline ends. CDR3 protein: CASSTPRGFTDTQYF. As DNA, the CDR3 is TGTGCCAGCAGCACGCCGAGGGGGTTTACAGATACGCAGTATTTT.

This chain connects TRBV20-1 to TRBJ2-3; D uncertain. In germline, CDR1 is DFQATT, CDR2 SNEGSKA (reference sequence). V lost 4 bases, J lost 1 base, and 12 bases lay in between. The CDR3 loop spans 14 amino acids. The CDR3 region is CSATFTEGTDTQYF. In DNA form, the CDR3 reads TGCAGTGCTACCTTTACCGAGGGCACAGATACGCAGTATTTT.